This passage covers 25 T cell receptor beta chains from one sample sequenced in a study of T cells expressing NK-cell markers. From its re-call of the 5' RACE reads, TCRdb lists each CDR3 protein once, without DNA. Its clone listing holds 500,000 to 700,000 distinct CDR3 sequences. Sequences were obtained from blood T cells: a sorted CD56 or NKG2C T cell subset, CD4+ or CD8+ T cells, or bulk PBMC T cells (not recorded which). Receptors were obtained from a man younger than 30 in good health.

This chain uses TRBV28 with TRBJ2-7; TCRdb proposes TRBD2, but this gene call is untestable without DNA. Per germline, CDR1 MDHEN and CDR2 SYDVKM. This CDR3 contains 19 residues. CDR3 protein: CASSTLAQNSGRAFYEQYF.

The chain recombines TRBV7-9 with TRBJ2-7; the TCRdb D gene call, TRBD2, has no DNA to confirm it. CDR1 is SEHNR and CDR2 is FQNEAQ in the germline V gene (reference sequence). The CDR3 covers 15 residues. CDR3 residues: CASSAIAGGPDEQYF.

The gene calls are TRBV2 and TRBJ1-1. Per the germline V gene, CDR1 is SNHLY and CDR2 is FYNNEI. The length of the CDR3 is 15 residues. The CDR3 protein is CASSEAQVRNTEAFF.

V is TRBV21-1 and J is TRBJ2-1; checking the TCRdb D call of TRBD1 is not possible without DNA. TRBV21-1 has pseudogene status. The CDR3 has 15 amino acids. The CDR3 sequence: CASSTGQGARNEQFF.

The chain is built from TRBV7-2 and TRBJ2-3; TCRdb proposes TRBD1, but this gene call is untestable without DNA. CDR1 and CDR2 (germline): SGHTA, FQGNSA. The CDR3 has 15 residues. The CDR3 loop is CASSQQVGGADTQYF.

This chain connects TRBV27 to TRBJ2-5; TCRdb's assignment of TRBD1 cannot be checked, as there is no DNA. This CDR3 comprises 16 residues. Looked up from germline, CDR1 is MNHEY and CDR2 is SMNVEV (reference sequence). CDR3 amino acids: CASSGPSQGIEETQYF.

CDR3 region: CSARSLQGENTEAFF. The rearrangement uses TRBV20-1 and TRBJ1-1; lacking DNA, the TRBD1 call made by TCRdb goes unchecked. This CDR3 is 15 amino acids long. CDR1 is DFQATT and CDR2 is SNEGSKA in the germline V gene (reference sequence).

J is TRBJ2-1 and V is TRBV25-1; no DNA is available, so the TRBD1 call from TCRdb remains unchecked. The CDR3 is 15 residues long. CDR1 and CDR2 from the germline V gene are MGHDK and SYGVNS. The CDR3 protein is CASSDRGLSYNEQFF.

J is TRBJ1-2 and V is TRBV20-1. This CDR3 has 13 residues. Germline CDR1 is DFQATT and CDR2 is SNEGSKA (reference sequence). The CDR3 here is CSAIDRNSYGYTF.

V is TRBV9 and J is TRBJ2-3; the TRBD2 assignment by TCRdb is unverifiable without DNA. This CDR3 region has 15 residues. Per the germline V gene, CDR1 is SGDLS and CDR2 is YYNGEE. The CDR3 protein is CASRAYGGNSDTQYF.

This chain joins TRBV9 and TRBJ2-3; TCRdb reports TRBD1, a call that lacks DNA to check it against. This CDR3 has 17 amino acids. Looked up from germline, CDR1 is SGDLS and CDR2 is YYNGEE. CDR3 protein: CASSVTGTGTGTDTQYF.

The CDR3 protein is CASSPLSDTQYF. The chain recombines TRBV12-3 or TRBV12-4 with TRBJ2-3. The CDR3 is 12 amino acids.

J is TRBJ2-2 and V is TRBV3-1; TCRdb designates TRBD1, a call that cannot be tested without DNA. Germline assignment: CDR1 LGHDT and CDR2 YNNKEL (reference sequence). The CDR3 is 17 residues long. The CDR3 here is CASSERDRGRAAGELFF.

The CDR3 spells CASSLEAGVANEQFF. V is TRBV5-1 and J is TRBJ2-1; TCRdb's assignment of TRBD2 cannot be checked, as there is no DNA. The germline V gene has CDR1 SGHRS and CDR2 YFSETQ. This CDR3 is 15 amino acids long.

The rearrangement links TRBV10-3 to TRBJ2-1; TCRdb names TRBD2, which stays unverified in the absence of DNA. The germline V gene has CDR1 ENHRY and CDR2 SYGVKD. The CDR3 runs 17 residues. The CDR3 region is CAISASGIAADYNEQFF.

This chain connects TRBV29-1 to TRBJ2-7; TCRdb's D gene call, TRBD1, goes unchecked for lack of DNA. The germline CDR1 and CDR2 sequences are SQVTM and ANQGSEA. The CDR3 consists of 15 residues. CDR3 residues: CSVEDRGGSSYEQYF.

The V call is TRBV11-2, the J call TRBJ2-7. CDR1 is SGHAT and CDR2 is FQNNGV in the germline V gene. This CDR3 has 14 amino acids. The CDR3 is CASSLVSAYYEQYF.

This chain connects TRBV7-9 to TRBJ2-4; TCRdb reports TRBD1, a call that lacks DNA to check it against. The CDR3 covers 12 residues. Germline CDR1 and CDR2: SEHNR and FQNEAQ (reference sequence). CDR3 in amino acids: CASSSGENIQYF.

J is TRBJ1-3 and V is TRBV12-3 or TRBV12-4. This CDR3 comprises 13 residues. The CDR3 is CASSINSGNTIYF.

V and J are TRBV27 and TRBJ2-1; TCRdb's D call, TRBD1, is unchecked because there is no DNA. Germline assignment: CDR1 MNHEY and CDR2 SMNVEV (reference sequence). The CDR3 sequence is 15 residues long. The CDR3 loop is CASRQGSNSYNEQFF.

CDR3 residues: CASRGWGGANTGELFF. J is TRBJ2-2 and V is TRBV6-1; with no DNA, the TCRdb D assignment of TRBD1 cannot be verified. Germline-derived CDR1 and CDR2 are MNHNS and SASEGT. The length of the CDR3 is 16 residues.

This rearrangement joins TRBV6-5 to TRBJ2-3; there is no DNA to check the TCRdb D call of TRBD1. Germline V gene data show CDR1 as MNHEY and CDR2 as SVGAGI. This CDR3 spans 16 amino acids. CDR3: CASSWTGTGDEDTQYF.

This chain's CDR3 is CASSLATGGLETQYF. V and J are TRBV3-1 and TRBJ2-5; the TCRdb D gene call, TRBD1, has no DNA to confirm it. The CDR3 spans 15 residues. Germline V CDR1 and CDR2: LGHDT, YNNKEL (reference sequence).

This sequence joins TRBV4-1 and TRBJ1-4; TCRdb gives TRBD1 as the D gene, but with no DNA this cannot be confirmed. The CDR3 sequence is 16 residues long. Per germline, CDR1 MGHRA and CDR2 YSYEKL. The chain's CDR3 is CASSHLPGQGYSELFF.

V and J are TRBV7-9 and TRBJ2-7; TCRdb's D gene call, TRBD1, goes unchecked for lack of DNA. This CDR3 has 15 amino acids. Germline V gives CDR1 SEHNR, CDR2 FQNEAQ (reference sequence). CDR3: CASSSSGGTGYEQYF.